This T cell receptor beta chain came from a study of naive CD8 T cells in extremely preterm neonates. Study-level results: Preterm neonates shared more CDR3 nucleotide sequences (about 2.5%) than older groups.

This clone came up once. Its antigen is not known. Clones were read by immunoSEQ multiplex PCR, and TCRdb kept only the in-frame ones, dropping some. This table holds more than 4,500 clones, almost 98% found once. Without labor or membrane rupture, elective cesareans at about 35-43 weeks supplied term cord blood. There are 14 residues in the CDR3. The germline V and J ends were trimmed by 4 bases and 3 bases, with 13 bases remaining between them. CDR1 SNHLY and CDR2 FYNNEI come from the germline V gene. The sample taken for sequencing was naive CD8+ T cells from cord blood. The sequence came from a newborn in good health. This chain connects TRBV2 to TRBJ2-7; D unresolved. Written as DNA, the CDR3 is TGTGCCAGCAGTGCAGGCTGGGCCGACTACGAGCAGTACTTC. This sequence encodes CASSAGWADYEQYF.